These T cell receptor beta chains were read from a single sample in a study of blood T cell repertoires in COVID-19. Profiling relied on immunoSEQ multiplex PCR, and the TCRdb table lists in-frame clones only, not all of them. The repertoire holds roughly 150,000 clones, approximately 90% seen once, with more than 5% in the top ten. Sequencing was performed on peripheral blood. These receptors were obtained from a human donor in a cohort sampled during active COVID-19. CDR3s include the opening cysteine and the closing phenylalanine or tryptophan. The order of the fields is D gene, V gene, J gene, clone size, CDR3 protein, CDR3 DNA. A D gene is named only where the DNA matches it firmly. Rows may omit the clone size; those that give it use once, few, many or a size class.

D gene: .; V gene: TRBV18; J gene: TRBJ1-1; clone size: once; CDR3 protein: CASSPHRIIDSYTEAFF; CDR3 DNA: TGTGCCAGCTCACCGCACAGAATTATCGATTCTTACACTGAAGCTTTCTTT
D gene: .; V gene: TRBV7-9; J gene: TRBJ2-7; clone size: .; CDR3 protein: CASSLARGWSYEQYF; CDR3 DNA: TGTGCCAGCAGCTTAGCCCGGGGTTGGTCCTACGAGCAGTACTTC
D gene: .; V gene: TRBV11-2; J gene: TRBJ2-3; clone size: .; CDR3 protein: CASSLFRSSYTDTQYF; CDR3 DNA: TGTGCCAGCAGCCTATTTAGGAGTTCGTACACAGATACGCAGTATTTT
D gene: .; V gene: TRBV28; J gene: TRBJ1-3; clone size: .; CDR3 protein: CASSLTAAVRNTIYF; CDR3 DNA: TGTGCCAGCAGTCTGACGGCGGCAGTTAGAAACACCATATATTTT
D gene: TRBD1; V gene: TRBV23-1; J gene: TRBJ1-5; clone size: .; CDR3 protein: CASRMGTGNQPQHF; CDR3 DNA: TGCGCCAGCCGCATGGGGACAGGAAATCAGCCCCAGCATTTT
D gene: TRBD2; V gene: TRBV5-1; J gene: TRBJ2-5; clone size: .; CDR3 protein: CASRLQTSGGQETQYF; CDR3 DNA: TGCGCCAGCAGGTTACAAACTAGCGGGGGGCAAGAGACCCAGTACTTC
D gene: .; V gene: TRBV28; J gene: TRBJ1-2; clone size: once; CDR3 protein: CASSLGPGGHYGYTF; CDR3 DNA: TGTGCCAGCAGTTTGGGACCGGGAGGGCACTATGGCTACACCTTC
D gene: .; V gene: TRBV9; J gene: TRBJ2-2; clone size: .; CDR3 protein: CASSVALNTGELFF; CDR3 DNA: TGTGCCAGCAGCGTAGCTCTTAACACCGGGGAGCTGTTTTTT
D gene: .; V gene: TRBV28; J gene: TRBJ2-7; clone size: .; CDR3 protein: CASSLARSSYEQYF; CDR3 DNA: TGTGCCAGCAGTCTAGCGCGGAGCTCCTACGAGCAGTACTTC
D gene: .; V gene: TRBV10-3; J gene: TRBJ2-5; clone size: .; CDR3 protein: CAISADRFQETQYF; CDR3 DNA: TGTGCCATCAGTGCAGACAGATTCCAAGAGACCCAGTACTTC
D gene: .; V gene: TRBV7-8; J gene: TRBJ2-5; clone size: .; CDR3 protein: CASSIDRYQETQYF; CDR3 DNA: TGTGCCAGCAGCATAGACAGGTACCAAGAGACCCAGTACTTC
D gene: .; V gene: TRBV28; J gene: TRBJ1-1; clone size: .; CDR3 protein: CASRAATEAFF; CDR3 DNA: TGTGCCAGCAGGGCGGCGACTGAAGCTTTCTTT
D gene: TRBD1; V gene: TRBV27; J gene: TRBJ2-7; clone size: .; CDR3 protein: CASSLYPRDRGNYEQYF; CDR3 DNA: TGTGCCAGCAGTTTATACCCCCGGGACAGAGGTAACTACGAGCAGTACTTC
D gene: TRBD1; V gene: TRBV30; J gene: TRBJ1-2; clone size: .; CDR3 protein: CAWSIDRDNYGYTF; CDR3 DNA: TGTGCCTGGAGTATTGACAGGGATAACTATGGCTACACCTTC
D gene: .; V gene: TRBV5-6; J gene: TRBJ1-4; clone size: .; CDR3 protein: CASSQGTRRKEKLFF; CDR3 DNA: TGTGCCAGCAGCCAAGGGACACGCCGAAAAGAAAAACTGTTTTTT
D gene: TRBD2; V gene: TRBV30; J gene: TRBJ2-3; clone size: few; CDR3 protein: CAWGRDFPPDTQYF; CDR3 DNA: TGTGCCTGGGGGAGGGACTTCCCTCCAGATACGCAGTATTTT